This T cell receptor (beta chain) is drawn from a study of blood T cell repertoires in COVID-19. Study as a whole: Nucleic acid was either cDNA or gDNA, and it came from T cells, B-cell-depleted T cells, or PBMCs.

Per the authors' pipeline: Reference gene primer amplification gave estimated nucleated cell counts. Clones were sequenced by immunoSEQ multiplex PCR, and TCRdb holds only the in-frame ones, with some missing. Clonal size and the V and J genes are those of that table, whereas D and trimming came from the DNA. The sample consists of fewer than 120,000 clones, over 65% of them appearing once. Germline CDR1 and CDR2: SQVTM and ANQGSEA. The CDR3 totals 15 residues. V lost 7 bases, J lost 0 bases, and 6 bases stayed unmatched. The sample holds a few counts of this clone. This receptor was identified in a woman older than 75 with acute or convalescent COVID-19. The gene calls are TRBV29-1 and TRBJ2-1, with TRBD1 matching over 10 bases. Sequences were obtained from peripheral blood. CDR3 sequence (DNA): TGCAGCGGGGGACAGGGGCCGAGCTCCTACAATGAGCAGTTCTTC. Translated: CSGGQGPSSYNEQFF.